The following is a T cell receptor beta chain sequence with its context. Its antigen remains unknown. This CDR3 region has 14 residues. Trimming removed 10 bases from V and 0 bases from J, with 13 bases in between. Per the germline V gene, CDR1 is MNHEY and CDR2 is SVGAGI. These data originate in a study of radiation and T cells in renal cell carcinoma. General study findings and limits: In blood, top tumor clones expanded by 2 weeks, shrinking by 4.

Measured with immunoSEQ multiplex PCR; TCRdb has only the in-frame clones, and not every one. The sample carries around 78,000 clones, around 89% recorded once. Time point here: blood 4 weeks post-SBRT, at nephrectomy. Stated treatment: 15 Gy SBRT to primary tumor, nephrectomy 4 weeks later. Nephrectomy followed 15 Gy stereotactic body radiation by 4 weeks. After SBRT, blood was collected at 2 and 4 weeks, plus baseline. This clonotype originated in a woman in her 70s with renal cell carcinoma. J is TRBJ2-4 and V is TRBV6-5; D is unresolved. This material consisted of blood, taken from a patient whose treatment included radiotherapy and nephrectomy. CDR3 coding DNA: TGTGCCACTACTCTGGTAGGAGCCAAAAACATTCAGTACTTC. Translating gives CATTLVGAKNIQYF.